This TCR beta chain was retrieved from a study of tumor-infiltrating lymphocytes in glioblastoma multiforme. The CDR3 extends over 13 amino acids. From germline, CDR1 is KGHDR and CDR2 SFDVKD. Multiple V-beta primers and a C-beta primer amplified TCRB from RNA. A C-beta primer primed TCRB cDNA from about 0.45 ug RNA. Unique molecular identifiers were not described for the libraries. Using its own MiXCR run on the multiplex PCR reads, TCRdb lists one record per CDR3 protein. This sample has roughly 13,000 distinct CDR3 sequences, with 64% found just once. Study-wide results and caveats: Only one glioblastoma patient had TCR and mutation analysis.

Regarding this clonotype: The antigen remains undetermined. Given a much more abundant clone one base away, this may be a read error.

The sequencing sample was made of brain tumor tissue. The rearrangement uses TRBV24-1 and TRBJ1-6; D is ambiguous. The clonotype comes from a male donor with glioblastoma. The CDR3, as DNA: TGTACCACCAGTGGGCAGGTGAATTCACCCCTCCACTTT. Translated, it gives CTTSGQVNSPLHF.